This T cell receptor beta chain was observed in a study of cytomegalovirus exposure and HLA in healthy donors. Both 60 Vbeta primers and 13 Jbeta primers went into the PCR. Assay: immunoSEQ multiplex PCR; the TCRdb copy retains only in-frame clones and omits some. Among roughly 130,000 clones listed, around 83% were seen once. Study conclusions and caveats: Highly shared variants forming one cluster were likely a sequencing artifact. Several of the most significant clusters were apparently associated with common viral pathogens in a later analysis. Earlier results showed most TCR beta V segments being productive about 87% or about 30% of the time. One variant, a missense change in DCLRE1C, was linked in a later analysis to TCR beta V- and J-gene trimming.

To note about this clone: The target antigen is unknown.

The CDR3 has 16 residues. Germline V gene data show CDR1 as LNHDA and CDR2 as SQIVND (reference sequence). The ends lost 1 base at V and 3 bases at J; junction bases unmatched: 4. The clonotype originates from a woman aged 18-35 years in good health and CMV-seropositive. The sample taken for sequencing was PBMCs. This chain connects TRBV19 to TRBJ1-4; 8 bases agree with TRBD1. The CDR3 DNA follows: TGTGCCAGTAGTATAGTTGGACAGGGCTCTAATGAAAAACTGTTTTTT. It is translated as CASSIVGQGSNEKLFF.